This T cell receptor beta chain was retrieved from a study of blood T cell repertoires in COVID-19. The overall study: Donors in the United States, Italy and Spain gave samples during acute or convalescent COVID-19. PBMCs, B-cell-depleted T cells, or T cells were the source of the cDNA or gDNA that made up the material.

As originally analysed: Quantification of nucleated cells was approximated via reference gene primer amplification. Using immunoSEQ multiplex PCR, the repertoire was profiled, and TCRdb retains in-frame clones only, with some absent. V and J calls and clone size are those listed in that table; D and trimming were worked out from the DNA. The sample yields approximately 190,000 clones, nearly 90% seen once. V lost 5 bases, J lost 8 bases, and 19 bases lay in between. CDR1 SGHNT and CDR2 YYREEE come from the germline V gene (reference sequence). The CDR3 is 15 amino acids. This clone occurred once. Sequenced input: peripheral blood. This TCR came from a man in his 60s with active or convalescent COVID-19. The chain combines TRBV5-4 with TRBJ1-4; a weak D match, TRBD1 (6 bases). In DNA form, the CDR3 reads TGTGCCAGCAGGTCAGGGGTGATGCCGGGAGAAAAACTGTTTTTT. Its protein is CASRSGVMPGEKLFF.